This T cell receptor (beta chain) originates from a study of T cells after yellow fever vaccination. MiXCR was run by TCRdb on the 5' RACE reads, yielding one entry per CDR3 protein. The table shows some 500,000 distinct CDR3 sequences, with about 13% occurring only once. This clonotype was detected a few times. Its specificity is unknown. Germline CDR1 is SQVTM and CDR2 is ANQGSEA. This CDR3 contains 11 residues. The V and J ends lost 6 bases and 8 bases respectively, with 11 bases between them. The study, taken as a whole, reports: Primary-vaccination clones mostly resurfaced post-booster (about 95% CD4, roughly 87% CD8). Abundant bulk-derived clonotypes could contaminate FACS-sorted repertoires. Weaker overall, the secondary response nonetheless peaked faster (day 5 versus 15).

This TCR was sampled from a man younger than 40 who received the YFV17D yellow fever vaccine. Material: PBMCs, obtained on the day of the yellow fever booster vaccination. This chain uses TRBV29-1 with TRBJ2-1; possible D gene TRBD1, 5 bases. CDR3 in amino acids: CSVSRVHEQFF. CDR3 DNA: TGCAGCGTCAGCAGGGTACATGAGCAGTTCTTC.